This TCR beta chain was profiled in a study of T cells after yellow fever vaccination. About the research overall: The SMART-Seq v4 Ultra Low Input method served to prepare the low-cell-number fractions.

This clonotype was seen many times. The CDR3 length is 12 residues. The germline V gene has CDR1 MDHEN and CDR2 SYDVKM. The V gene lost 6 bases and the J gene lost 4 bases, with 7 bases spanning the gap. TCRdb called the 5' RACE reads again in MiXCR, with one record for every CDR3 protein. The sample holds about 25,000 distinct CDR3 sequences; approximately 3.2% are singletons and the top ten take roughly 0.9%. Sequences were derived from PBMCs, either bulk or a sorted T-cell subset (CD4+, CD8+, memory, or dextramer-sorted; not recorded which), sampled more than 40 days after the first yellow fever vaccination. This chain joins TRBV28 and TRBJ1-3; D unresolved. This TCR was sampled from a man between 18 and 29 years old who received the YFV17D yellow fever vaccine. Here the CDR3 reads CASSFPGNTIYF. CDR3 DNA: TGTGCCAGCAGCTTTCCAGGAAACACCATATATTTT.